Below are 18 T cell receptor beta chains sequenced from a single sample in a study of identical twins. From the 5' RACE reads, TCRdb called clonotypes with MiXCR, one entry per CDR3 protein. The sample shows about 570,000 distinct CDR3 sequences, 9.5% to 10% of them seen only once. The sample also formed part of further work on yellow fever vaccine responses in identical twins.

The sequencing sample was made of PBMCs. The receptor source for this set is a woman aged 18 to 35 in good health.

Only a few counts were recorded for this clonotype. The chain links TRBV20-1 to TRBJ1-5; 7 bases map to TRBD1. J lost 0 bases, V lost 1 base, and 3 bases had no gene match. Germline V gives CDR1 DFQATT, CDR2 SNEGSKA (reference sequence). This CDR3 contains 15 residues. The CDR3 bases are TGCAGTGCTAGAGTGAACAGGGGTAGCAATCAGCCCCAGCATTTT. It codes for CSARVNRGSNQPQHF.

The rearrangement links TRBV5-1 to TRBJ2-5, with D unclear. Germline V lookup: CDR1 SGHRS, CDR2 YFSETQ. Trimming removed 3 bases at V and 2 bases at J, with 8 bases between. CDR3 length equals 13 residues. As DNA, the CDR3 is TGCGCCAGCAGCTCGATGAGACAAGAGACCCAGTACTTC. As protein: CASSSMRQETQYF. The variable domain in full, with the rest retrieved from reference TRBV5-1 and TRBJ2-5, is KAGVTQTPRYLIKTRGQQVTLSCSPISGHRSVSWYQQTPGQGLQFLFEYFSETQRNKGNFPGRFSGRQFSNSRSEMNVSTLELGDSALYLCASSSMRQETQYFGPGTRLLVL.

This clonotype has at least ten counts. The chain employs TRBV5-1 and TRBJ1-3; 10 positions match TRBD1. The CDR3 is made up of 16 amino acids. Losses at the gene ends were 4 bases for V and 6 bases for J; bases not matched to a gene: 10. Per germline, CDR1 SGHRS and CDR2 YFSETQ. CDR3 sequence reads: CASSPPSGTGENTIYF. In DNA, the CDR3 is TGCGCCAGCAGCCCCCCCTCCGGGACAGGGGAAAACACCATATATTTT.

The rearrangement uses TRBV6-5 and TRBJ2-7; TRBD2 agrees at 8 bases. Germline V gene data show CDR1 as MNHEY and CDR2 as SVGAGI. The CDR3 has 15 residues. With V trimmed by 4 bases and J by 0 bases, 5 bases remained unmatched. This CDR3 reads CASSSYGGASYEQYF. The CDR3, as DNA: TGTGCCAGCAGTTCTTACGGGGGGGCCTCCTACGAGCAGTACTTC.

J is TRBJ2-7 and V is TRBV5-1, with TRBD1 matching over 7 bases. V dropped 4 bases and J dropped 1; count of bases not matched to a gene: 5. The CDR3 is 14 amino acids. Germline V CDR1 and CDR2: SGHRS, YFSETQ. The CDR3 loop is CASSQDRPSYEQYF. As DNA, the CDR3 is TGCGCCAGCAGCCAGGACAGGCCGTCCTACGAGCAGTACTTC.

CDR3 nucleotides: TGCGCCAGCAGCTGGACAGCGAACCACGAGCAGTACTTC. Translated, it gives CASSWTANHEQYF. V gene TRBV5-1 combines with J gene TRBJ2-7; a possible D gene is TRBD1 (6 bases). The CDR3 contains 13 residues. Trimming left V 3 bases short and J 5 bases short, with 12 bases between. Germline values: CDR1 SGHRS, CDR2 YFSETQ.

This clonotype turned up a few times. The chain has TRBV19 and TRBJ2-1; D remains ambiguous. V was clipped by 7 bases and J by 0 bases, with 16 bases between them. The CDR3 extends over 16 amino acids. Germline V gives CDR1 LNHDA, CDR2 SQIVND (reference sequence). CDR3 sequence (DNA): TGTGCCAGTACCGCGGATAGCTATAGCTCCTACAATGAGCAGTTCTTC. It yields the protein CASTADSYSSYNEQFF.

The rearrangement uses TRBV5-1 and TRBJ2-1; either TRBD1 or TRBD2 may supply D (6 bases each). The CDR3 extends over 16 amino acids. The germline CDR1 and CDR2 sequences are SGHRS and YFSETQ. V gave up 1 base and J gave up 2 bases, with 13 bases separating them. CDR3 in amino acids: CASSLRGADAYNEQFF. The DNA of the CDR3 is TGCGCCAGCAGCTTGAGGGGGGCAGACGCCTACAATGAGCAGTTCTTC.

This clonotype came up a few times. The chain uses TRBV7-3 and TRBJ2-1, with TRBD2 as a possible D gene (7 bases). CDR1 and CDR2 (germline): SGHTA, FQGTGA. Trimming cost V 1 base and J 4 bases, with 11 bases left between them. The CDR3 is 15 residues long. In nucleotides, the CDR3 is TGTGCCAGCAGCTTAAACGGGGGGCGATACAATGAGCAGTTCTTC. It codes for CASSLNGGRYNEQFF.

This clonotype was seen at least ten times. V usage is TRBV12-3 or TRBV12-4 and J usage is TRBJ2-1; 7 bases are shared with TRBD2. Unmatched junction bases numbered 3, after V lost 5 bases and J lost 2 bases. The CDR3 is 14 residues long. The CDR3 spells CASSNGLAYNEQFF. The CDR3 nucleotides read TGTGCCAGCAGTAATGGACTAGCCTACAATGAGCAGTTCTTC.

This clonotype was seen ten or more times. The chain links TRBV7-6 to TRBJ2-2, with D perhaps assigned TRBD1 or TRBD2 (7 bases each). The ends were cut back, 4 bases at V and 7 bases at J, with 22 bases in the middle. CDR1 and CDR2 (germline): SGHVS, FNYEAQ. The length of the CDR3 is 17 residues. CDR3 region: CASSSAQGGPLNGELFF. CDR3 DNA sequence: TGTGCCAGCAGCTCTGCTCAGGGGGGGCCCTTGAACGGGGAGCTGTTTTTT.

There are many counts of this clonotype. This rearrangement joins TRBV11-2 to TRBJ2-2; D ambiguous. CDR3 size: 18 residues. Trimming removed 5 bases at V and 6 bases at J, with 25 bases between. Germline V gene sequence: CDR1 SGHAT, CDR2 FQNNGV. CDR3 sequence (DNA): TGTGCCAGCAGCATCCGCCACGAAGTCTTATGGTCCGCCGGGGAGCTGTTTTTT. Translation: CASSIRHEVLWSAGELFF.

Only a few counts were recorded for this clonotype. This chain connects TRBV4-2 to TRBJ2-7; D unresolved. CDR3 length equals 12 residues. V was cut by 4 bases and J by 7 bases, with 11 bases left in between. Germline V gene sequence: CDR1 LGHNA, CDR2 YNFKEQ. The CDR3 coding sequence is TGTGCCAGCAGCCTCGGGCAGACGGAGCAGTACTTC. Encoded protein: CASSLGQTEQYF.

This chain connects TRBV18 to TRBJ1-1, with a weak D call TRBD1 (5 bases). The germline V gene encodes CDR1 KGHSH and CDR2 LQKENI. The CDR3 loop spans 16 amino acids. V was pared by 0 bases and J by 4 bases, with 15 bases between. The CDR3 region is CASSPPSQGAGTEAFF. The DNA for the CDR3 is TGTGCCAGCTCACCACCGTCTCAGGGTGCGGGCACTGAAGCTTTCTTT.

In this sample, this clonotype turned up many times. The chain combines TRBV29-1 with TRBJ2-3; 10 bases line up with TRBD2. Germline CDR1 reads SQVTM; CDR2 reads ANQGSEA. V trimming: 6 bases; J trimming: 1 base; junction bases outside the gene matches: 4. CDR3 length: 14 amino acids. CDR3 nucleotide sequence: TGCAGCGTCCTTAGCGGGGGGCGCACAGATACGCAGTATTTT. It specifies CSVLSGGRTDTQYF.

In its sample, this clonotype was seen many times. The chain joins TRBV6-5 to TRBJ2-2, with 11 bases fitting TRBD2. Germline assignment: CDR1 MNHEY and CDR2 SVGAGI. The CDR3 covers 23 residues. V lost 0 bases, J lost 2 bases, and 20 bases stayed unmatched. CDR3 in amino acids: CASSYSTGFGSIAGGPNTGELFF. In DNA, the CDR3 is TGTGCCAGCAGTTACTCGACCGGGTTCGGGTCGATAGCGGGAGGGCCCAACACCGGGGAGCTGTTTTTT.

This clonotype was found many times. V gene TRBV28 combines with J gene TRBJ2-7, with D possibly matching TRBD1 (5 bases). CDR3 length equals 16 residues. The germline CDR1 and CDR2 sequences are MDHEN and SYDVKM. The ends were cut back, 5 bases at V and 3 bases at J, with 20 bases in the middle. CDR3 nucleotides: TGTGCCAGCAGTACGACGACAGCAATCTTTTTCTACGAGCAGTACTTC. Protein: CASSTTTAIFFYEQYF.

The sample holds a few counts of this clonotype. The chain combines TRBV5-1 with TRBJ2-1; 7 nucleotides match TRBD1. With 6 bases clipped from V and 7 bases from J, the junction kept 10 bases outside the gene matches. Germline V gene lookup returns CDR1 SGHRS and CDR2 YFSETQ. The CDR3 is made up of 14 amino acids. CDR3 DNA: TGCGCCAGCAACATAGGGGGCGCAACAAATGAGCAGTTCTTC. It specifies CASNIGGATNEQFF.